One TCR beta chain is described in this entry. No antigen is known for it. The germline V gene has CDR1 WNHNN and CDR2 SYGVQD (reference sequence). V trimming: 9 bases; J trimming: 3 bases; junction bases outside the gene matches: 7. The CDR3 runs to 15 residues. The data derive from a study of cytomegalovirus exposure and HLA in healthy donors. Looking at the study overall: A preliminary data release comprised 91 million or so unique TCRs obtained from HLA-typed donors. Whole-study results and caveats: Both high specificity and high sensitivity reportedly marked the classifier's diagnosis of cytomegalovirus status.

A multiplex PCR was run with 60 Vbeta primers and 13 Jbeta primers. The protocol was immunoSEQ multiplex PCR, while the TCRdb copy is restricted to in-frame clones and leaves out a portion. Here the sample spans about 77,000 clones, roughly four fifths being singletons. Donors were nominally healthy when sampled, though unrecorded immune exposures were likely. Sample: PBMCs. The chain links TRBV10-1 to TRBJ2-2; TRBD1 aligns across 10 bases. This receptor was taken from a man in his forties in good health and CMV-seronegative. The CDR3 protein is CARDPGQGHTGELFF. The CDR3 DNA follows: TGCGCCAGGGACCCGGGACAGGGGCACACCGGGGAGCTGTTTTTT.